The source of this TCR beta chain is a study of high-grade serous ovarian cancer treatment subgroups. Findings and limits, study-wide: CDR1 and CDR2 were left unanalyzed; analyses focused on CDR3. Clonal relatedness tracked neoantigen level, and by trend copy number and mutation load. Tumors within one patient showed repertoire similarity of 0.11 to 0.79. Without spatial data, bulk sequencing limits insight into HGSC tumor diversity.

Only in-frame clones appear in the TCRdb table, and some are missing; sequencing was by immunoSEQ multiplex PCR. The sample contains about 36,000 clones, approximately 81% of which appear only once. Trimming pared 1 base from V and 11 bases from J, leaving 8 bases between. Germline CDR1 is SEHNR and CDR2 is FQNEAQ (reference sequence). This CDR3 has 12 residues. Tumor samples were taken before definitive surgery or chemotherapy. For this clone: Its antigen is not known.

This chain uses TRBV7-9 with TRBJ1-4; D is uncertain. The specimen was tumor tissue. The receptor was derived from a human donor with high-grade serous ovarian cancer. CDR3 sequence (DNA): TGTGCCAGCAGCTTAGAACAAGAGAAACTGTTTTTT. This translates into CASSLEQEKLFF.